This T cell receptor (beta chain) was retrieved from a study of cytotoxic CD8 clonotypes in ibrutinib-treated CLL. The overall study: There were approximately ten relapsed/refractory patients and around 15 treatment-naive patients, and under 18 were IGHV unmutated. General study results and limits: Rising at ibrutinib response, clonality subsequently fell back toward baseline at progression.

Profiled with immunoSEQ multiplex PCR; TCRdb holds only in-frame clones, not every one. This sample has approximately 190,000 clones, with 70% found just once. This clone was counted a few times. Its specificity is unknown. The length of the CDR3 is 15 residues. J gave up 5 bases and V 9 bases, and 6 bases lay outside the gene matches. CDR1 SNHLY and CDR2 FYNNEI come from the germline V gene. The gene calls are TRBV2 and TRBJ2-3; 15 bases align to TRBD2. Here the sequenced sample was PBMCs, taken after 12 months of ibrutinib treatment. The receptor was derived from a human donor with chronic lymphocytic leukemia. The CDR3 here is CASALGLAGGDTQYF. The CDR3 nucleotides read TGTGCCAGTGCCCTGGGACTAGCGGGAGGAGATACGCAGTATTTT.